These T cell receptor beta chains were read from a single sample in a study of early T cells in non-severe SARS-CoV-2 infection. Using its own MiXCR run on the 5' RACE reads, TCRdb lists one record per CDR3 protein. The table records tens of thousands of distinct CDR3 sequences, under 15% of them present only once. Sequenced sample: whole blood. The origin of the receptors is an adult who was a healthcare worker with PCR-confirmed SARS-CoV-2 infection or an uninfected control (not recorded which). The CDR3 runs from the conserved cysteine through the conserved F or W. The order of the fields is J gene, V gene, clone size, D gene, CDR3 protein, CDR3 DNA. A D gene is named only where the DNA matches it firmly. Rows give clone size only sometimes, using once, few, many, or a class for an expanded clone.

J gene: TRBJ2-5
V gene: TRBV5-1
clone size: NA
D gene: TRBD1
CDR3 protein: CASSFLPRTGGQETQYF
CDR3 DNA: TGCGCCAGCAGCTTTTTGCCTCGGACAGGGGGCCAAGAGACCCAGTACTTC

J gene: TRBJ2-7
V gene: TRBV27
clone size: medium-sized
D gene: TRBD2
CDR3 protein: CASSPSGRGEQYF
CDR3 DNA: TGTGCCAGCAGCCCTAGCGGGAGGGGCGAGCAGTACTTC

J gene: TRBJ2-2
V gene: TRBV7-2
clone size: NA
D gene: NA
CDR3 protein: CASSRHRNTGELFF
CDR3 DNA: TGTGCCAGCAGCCGCCACAGAAACACCGGGGAGCTGTTTTTT

J gene: TRBJ2-7
V gene: TRBV20-1
clone size: many
D gene: NA
CDR3 protein: CSARKSEQYF
CDR3 DNA: TGCAGTGCTAGAAAATCCGAGCAGTACTTC

J gene: TRBJ2-1
V gene: TRBV9
clone size: NA
D gene: TRBD1
CDR3 protein: CASSDGTGAYNEQFF
CDR3 DNA: TGTGCCAGCAGCGACGGGACAGGGGCCTACAATGAGCAGTTCTTC

J gene: TRBJ2-3
V gene: TRBV9
clone size: few
D gene: NA
CDR3 protein: CASSVRSGSTDTQYF
CDR3 DNA: TGTGCCAGCAGCGTAAGGAGCGGAAGCACAGATACGCAGTATTTT

J gene: TRBJ2-7
V gene: TRBV12-3/TRBV12-4
clone size: many
D gene: NA
CDR3 protein: CASSTRDISYEQYF
CDR3 DNA: TGTGCCAGCAGTACCCGGGATATTTCCTACGAGCAGTACTTC

J gene: TRBJ2-7
V gene: TRBV20-1
clone size: many
D gene: TRBD2
CDR3 protein: CSARDHAGGPYEQYF
CDR3 DNA: TGCAGTGCTAGAGATCACGCGGGAGGACCCTACGAGCAGTACTTC

J gene: TRBJ1-1
V gene: TRBV9
clone size: many
D gene: TRBD1
CDR3 protein: CASSVDQDRGTEAFF
CDR3 DNA: TGTGCCAGCAGCGTAGATCAGGACAGGGGAACTGAAGCTTTCTTT

J gene: TRBJ1-1
V gene: TRBV20-1
clone size: few
D gene: NA
CDR3 protein: CSASRERNTEAFF
CDR3 DNA: TGCAGTGCTAGTAGAGAAAGGAACACTGAAGCTTTCTTT

J gene: TRBJ1-3
V gene: TRBV30
clone size: many
D gene: NA
CDR3 protein: CAWSEMSGPGNTIYF
CDR3 DNA: TGTGCCTGGAGTGAGATGTCAGGACCAGGAAACACCATATATTTT

J gene: TRBJ2-3
V gene: TRBV3-1
clone size: NA
D gene: NA
CDR3 protein: CASSQPGDTQYF
CDR3 DNA: TGTGCCAGCAGCCAACCCGGGGATACGCAGTATTTT

J gene: TRBJ2-1
V gene: TRBV20-1
clone size: NA
D gene: NA
CDR3 protein: CSARSDRDYFYNEQFF
CDR3 DNA: TGCAGTGCTCGCTCGGATAGGGATTATTTCTACAATGAGCAGTTCTTC

J gene: TRBJ1-1
V gene: TRBV29-1
clone size: few
D gene: NA
CDR3 protein: CSVSVQNTEAFF
CDR3 DNA: TGCAGCGTTTCCGTCCAGAACACTGAAGCTTTCTTT

J gene: TRBJ2-1
V gene: TRBV10-3
clone size: NA
D gene: NA
CDR3 protein: CAISERADNEQFF
CDR3 DNA: TGTGCCATCAGTGAGAGGGCTGACAATGAGCAGTTCTTC

J gene: TRBJ2-3
V gene: TRBV29-1
clone size: few
D gene: TRBD2
CDR3 protein: CSVATSGYDTQYF
CDR3 DNA: TGCAGCGTCGCCACTAGCGGCTACGATACGCAGTATTTT

J gene: TRBJ2-3
V gene: TRBV20-1
clone size: many
D gene: TRBD2
CDR3 protein: CSARIAGGADTQYF
CDR3 DNA: TGCAGTGCTAGAATAGCGGGGGGCGCAGATACGCAGTATTTT

J gene: TRBJ1-4
V gene: TRBV12-3/TRBV12-4
clone size: many
D gene: NA
CDR3 protein: CASSSPGTVGEKLFF
CDR3 DNA: TGTGCCAGCAGCTCACCCGGGACGGTAGGAGAAAAACTGTTTTTT

J gene: TRBJ2-5
V gene: TRBV11-2
clone size: few
D gene: NA
CDR3 protein: CASSQGRGAPQETQYF
CDR3 DNA: TGTGCCAGCAGCCAAGGACGGGGGGCGCCCCAAGAGACCCAGTACTTC

J gene: TRBJ1-1
V gene: TRBV20-1
clone size: NA
D gene: TRBD1
CDR3 protein: CSAIKSGQGEAFF
CDR3 DNA: TGCAGTGCTATCAAATCGGGACAGGGGGAAGCTTTCTTT

J gene: TRBJ2-7
V gene: TRBV28
clone size: NA
D gene: NA
CDR3 protein: CASSSAREAYEQYF
CDR3 DNA: TGTGCCAGCAGTTCGGCCAGGGAAGCCTACGAGCAGTACTTC

J gene: TRBJ1-2
V gene: TRBV3-1
clone size: few
D gene: TRBD1
CDR3 protein: CASIYRGFYTF
CDR3 DNA: TGTGCCAGCATCTACAGGGGATTCTACACCTTC

J gene: TRBJ2-1
V gene: TRBV28
clone size: NA
D gene: NA
CDR3 protein: CASSPQDFSYNEQFF
CDR3 DNA: TGTGCCAGCAGTCCACAGGACTTCTCCTACAATGAGCAGTTCTTC

J gene: TRBJ2-2
V gene: TRBV10-3
clone size: NA
D gene: NA
CDR3 protein: CAIAGQLTGELFF
CDR3 DNA: TGTGCCATCGCGGGACAGCTCACCGGGGAGCTGTTTTTT

J gene: TRBJ2-5
V gene: TRBV6-5
clone size: many
D gene: NA
CDR3 protein: CASTGRVHGETQYF
CDR3 DNA: TGTGCCAGCACCGGACGGGTCCATGGGGAGACCCAGTACTTC

J gene: TRBJ2-7
V gene: TRBV28
clone size: NA
D gene: NA
CDR3 protein: CASSWAGQSSYEQYF
CDR3 DNA: TGTGCCAGCAGTTGGGCGGGCCAAAGCTCCTACGAGCAGTACTTC

J gene: TRBJ2-2
V gene: TRBV12-3/TRBV12-4
clone size: few
D gene: NA
CDR3 protein: CASSYAPGELFF
CDR3 DNA: TGTGCCAGCAGCTATGCACCCGGGGAGCTGTTTTTT

J gene: TRBJ2-3
V gene: TRBV10-3
clone size: many
D gene: TRBD2
CDR3 protein: CAIRDGTSGSTDTQYF
CDR3 DNA: TGTGCCATCAGGGATGGGACTAGCGGAAGCACAGATACGCAGTATTTT

J gene: TRBJ2-3
V gene: TRBV5-1
clone size: few
D gene: TRBD2
CDR3 protein: CASSLRVSGNTDTQYF
CDR3 DNA: TGCGCCAGCAGCTTACGGGTTAGCGGGAACACAGATACGCAGTATTTT

J gene: TRBJ2-4
V gene: TRBV20-1
clone size: NA
D gene: TRBD2
CDR3 protein: CSARLAGGPVDIQYF
CDR3 DNA: TGCAGTGCACGACTAGCGGGAGGGCCGGTGGACATTCAGTACTTC

J gene: TRBJ2-5
V gene: TRBV5-6
clone size: many
D gene: NA
CDR3 protein: CASSLWGSSQETQYF
CDR3 DNA: TGTGCCAGCAGCTTGTGGGGCAGTTCGCAAGAGACCCAGTACTTC

J gene: TRBJ2-1
V gene: TRBV12-3/TRBV12-4
clone size: many
D gene: TRBD2
CDR3 protein: CASSPPSGVEQFF
CDR3 DNA: TGTGCCAGCAGTCCCCCCAGCGGGGTCGAGCAGTTCTTC

J gene: TRBJ2-1
V gene: TRBV29-1
clone size: NA
D gene: TRBD1
CDR3 protein: CSQRTGGSESYNEQFF
CDR3 DNA: TGCAGCCAGCGGACAGGGGGCTCCGAATCCTACAATGAGCAGTTCTTC

J gene: TRBJ2-3
V gene: TRBV9
clone size: few
D gene: TRBD2
CDR3 protein: CASSAKPGASGFTDTQYF
CDR3 DNA: TGTGCCAGCAGCGCAAAGCCTGGGGCTAGCGGGTTCACAGATACGCAGTATTTT

J gene: TRBJ1-3
V gene: TRBV5-1
clone size: few
D gene: NA
CDR3 protein: CASSLADPRTGNTIYF
CDR3 DNA: TGCGCCAGCAGCTTGGCAGACCCGAGGACTGGAAACACCATATATTTT

J gene: TRBJ1-6
V gene: TRBV7-9
clone size: NA
D gene: TRBD1
CDR3 protein: CASSLRTGPDSPLHF
CDR3 DNA: TGTGCCAGCAGCCTGCGGACAGGCCCCGATTCACCCCTCCACTTT

J gene: TRBJ2-1
V gene: TRBV20-1
clone size: NA
D gene: TRBD2
CDR3 protein: CSARSTSSHNEQFF
CDR3 DNA: TGCAGTGCTAGATCGACTAGCAGCCACAATGAGCAGTTCTTC

J gene: TRBJ2-7
V gene: TRBV7-8
clone size: many
D gene: NA
CDR3 protein: CASSLGTGAEQYF
CDR3 DNA: TGTGCCAGCAGCTTAGGGACGGGAGCGGAGCAGTACTTC

J gene: TRBJ1-6
V gene: TRBV10-3
clone size: many
D gene: NA
CDR3 protein: CAISKNLGADNNSPLHF
CDR3 DNA: TGTGCCATCAGCAAAAATCTGGGGGCCGATAATAATTCACCCCTCCACTTT

J gene: TRBJ2-2
V gene: TRBV11-1
clone size: many
D gene: NA
CDR3 protein: CASNRNGDTGELFF
CDR3 DNA: TGTGCCAGCAACCGAAACGGGGACACCGGGGAGCTGTTTTTT

J gene: TRBJ2-2
V gene: TRBV15
clone size: many
D gene: NA
CDR3 protein: CATSRAGTYTGELFF
CDR3 DNA: TGTGCCACCAGCAGAGCCGGGACCTACACCGGGGAGCTGTTTTTT

J gene: TRBJ1-1
V gene: TRBV7-2
clone size: NA
D gene: TRBD1
CDR3 protein: CASSRDRGQTEAFF
CDR3 DNA: TGTGCCAGCAGCCGCGACAGGGGACAGACTGAAGCTTTCTTT

J gene: TRBJ2-7
V gene: TRBV6-4
clone size: NA
D gene: NA
CDR3 protein: CASSATGYGEQYF
CDR3 DNA: TGTGCCAGCAGCGCAACAGGGTACGGCGAGCAGTACTTC

J gene: TRBJ2-3
V gene: TRBV5-4
clone size: NA
D gene: NA
CDR3 protein: CASSLVKDTQYF
CDR3 DNA: TGTGCCAGCAGCCTAGTGAAAGATACGCAGTATTTT

J gene: TRBJ1-4
V gene: TRBV7-9
clone size: NA
D gene: NA
CDR3 protein: CASSLLGNSNEKLFF
CDR3 DNA: TGTGCCAGCAGCCTACTGGGGAACTCCAATGAAAAACTGTTTTTT

J gene: TRBJ2-5
V gene: TRBV2
clone size: many
D gene: NA
CDR3 protein: CASRERTRLGETQYF
CDR3 DNA: TGTGCCAGCAGGGAACGGACGCGCCTGGGGGAGACCCAGTACTTC

J gene: TRBJ1-2
V gene: TRBV29-1
clone size: many
D gene: NA
CDR3 protein: CSAKASTLGGYTF
CDR3 DNA: TGCAGCGCAAAGGCGTCAACCCTGGGTGGCTACACCTTC

J gene: TRBJ2-6
V gene: TRBV4-1
clone size: many
D gene: TRBD1
CDR3 protein: CASSPGQGAGANVLTF
CDR3 DNA: TGCGCCAGCAGCCCGGGACAGGGCGCTGGGGCCAACGTCCTGACTTTC

J gene: TRBJ1-5
V gene: TRBV5-1
clone size: many
D gene: NA
CDR3 protein: CASSLGDRVSNQPQHF
CDR3 DNA: TGCGCCAGCAGCTTGGGAGACAGAGTTTCGAATCAGCCCCAGCATTTT